What follows are 10 T cell receptor beta chains derived from one specimen sequenced in a study of T cells in localized non-small cell lung cancer. Assay: immunoSEQ multiplex PCR; the TCRdb copy retains only in-frame clones and omits some. Among tens of thousands of clones listed, around 90% were seen once. This sample comprised peripheral blood, obtained before any cancer treatment. The receptors shown here come from a woman aged 40-75 years with stage I squamous cell lung carcinoma.

This chain links TRBV5-1 with TRBJ2-7; weak D call: TRBD1 (5 bases). CDR3 size: 12 residues. Germline CDR1 reads SGHRS; CDR2 reads YFSETQ. Trimming left V 2 bases short and J 3 bases short, with 6 bases between. CDR3 loop: CASSFQGYEQYF. The CDR3 region has the DNA TGCGCCAGCAGCTTCCAGGGCTACGAGCAGTACTTC.

This clone was observed once. The genes are TRBV7-8 and TRBJ2-2, with 8 bases matching TRBD1. The ends lost 5 bases at V and 6 bases at J; junction bases unmatched: 5. This CDR3 comprises 14 residues. The germline CDR1 and CDR2 sequences are SGHVS and FQNEAQ. CDR3 protein: CASSPGQGSGELFF. The CDR3 region has the DNA TGTGCCAGCAGCCCAGGACAGGGCTCCGGGGAGCTGTTTTTT.

The gene calls are TRBV27 and TRBJ1-2; D gene unclear. Trimming left V 6 bases short and J 11 bases short, with 25 bases between. CDR1 is MNHEY, CDR2 SMNVEV, per germline (reference sequence). This CDR3 has 15 amino acids. CDR3 sequence reads: CASRDQTRVQPRYTF. CDR3 nucleotides: TGTGCCAGCAGAGACCAGACAAGGGTCCAACCAAGATACACCTTC.

The chain joins TRBV2 to TRBJ2-2, with unresolved D. This CDR3 is built from 15 residues. CDR1 and CDR2 (germline): SNHLY, FYNNEI. The germline V and J ends were trimmed by 4 bases and 1 base, with 10 bases remaining between them. CDR3 in amino acids: CASSGSARNTGELFF. In DNA, the CDR3 is TGTGCCAGCAGTGGTTCGGCGCGGAACACCGGGGAGCTGTTTTTT.

This clone was seen once. DNA for the CDR3: TGTGCCAGCAACCGGGACACCGGCCGGGAGACCCAGTACTTC. This translates into CASNRDTGRETQYF. The chain joins TRBV6-1 to TRBJ2-5; TRBD1 might be the D (6 bases). V gave up 7 bases and J gave up 5 bases, with 17 bases separating them. CDR3 length: 14 residues. Germline CDR1 reads MNHNS; CDR2 reads SASEGT.

The sample holds one count of this clone. This chain uses TRBV5-4 with TRBJ1-6; 7 bases are shared with TRBD1. Germline V gives CDR1 SGHNT, CDR2 YYREEE (reference sequence). This CDR3 spans 13 amino acids. V was clipped by 3 bases and J by 6 bases; unmatched bases: 0. CDR3: CASSWDSNSPLHF. The CDR3 DNA reads as TGTGCCAGCAGCTGGGACAGTAATTCACCCCTCCACTTT.

The chain links TRBV19 to TRBJ2-5; D is ambiguous. V was pared by 3 bases and J by 4 bases, with 9 bases between. CDR1 is LNHDA and CDR2 is SQIVND in the germline V gene (reference sequence). The CDR3 runs 13 residues. The CDR3 here is CASSIWQAETQYF. CDR3 sequence (DNA): TGTGCCAGTAGTATTTGGCAGGCAGAGACCCAGTACTTC.

The chain recombines TRBV5-1 with TRBJ1-4; the D gene is possibly TRBD1 (5 bases). Germline V CDR1 and CDR2: SGHRS, YFSETQ. The CDR3 has 16 residues. V dropped 4 bases and J dropped 3 bases, with 16 bases sitting between them. Here the CDR3 reads CASSPGHFIANEKLFF. The CDR3, as DNA: TGCGCCAGCAGCCCAGGACATTTCATTGCTAATGAAAAACTGTTTTTT.

The chain has TRBV2 and TRBJ2-1; TRBD2 aligns across 12 bases. Unmatched junction bases numbered 7, after V lost 6 bases and J lost 1 base. CDR1 is SNHLY, CDR2 FYNNEI, per germline. The CDR3 length is 17 residues. CDR3 nucleotides: TGTGCCAGCAGCGGGGCTAGCGGGGGGGAATCCTACAATGAGCAGTTCTTC. Amino acid sequence: CASSGASGGESYNEQFF.

The chain has TRBV12-5 and TRBJ2-1, with 8 positions matching TRBD2. The V and J ends lost 8 bases and 7 bases, in that order; junction bases with no gene match: 7. The CDR3 contains 13 residues. Germline V gene data show CDR1 as LGHNT and CDR2 as FRNRAP. DNA for the CDR3: TGTGCTAGTCGAGGGACTAGTAGTAATGAGCAGTTCTTC. Protein product: CASRGTSSNEQFF.